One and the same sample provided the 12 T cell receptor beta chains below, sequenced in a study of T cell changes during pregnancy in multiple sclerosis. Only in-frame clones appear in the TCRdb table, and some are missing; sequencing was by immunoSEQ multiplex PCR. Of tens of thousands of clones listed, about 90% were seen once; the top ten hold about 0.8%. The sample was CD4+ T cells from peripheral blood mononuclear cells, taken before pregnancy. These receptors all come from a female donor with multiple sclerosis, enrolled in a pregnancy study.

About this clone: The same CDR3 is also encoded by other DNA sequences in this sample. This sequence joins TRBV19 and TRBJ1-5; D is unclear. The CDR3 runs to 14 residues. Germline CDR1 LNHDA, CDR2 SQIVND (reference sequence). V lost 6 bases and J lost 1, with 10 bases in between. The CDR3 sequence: CASSIPRSNQPQHF. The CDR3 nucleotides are TGTGCCAGTAGCATACCGCGGAGCAATCAGCCCCAGCATTTT.

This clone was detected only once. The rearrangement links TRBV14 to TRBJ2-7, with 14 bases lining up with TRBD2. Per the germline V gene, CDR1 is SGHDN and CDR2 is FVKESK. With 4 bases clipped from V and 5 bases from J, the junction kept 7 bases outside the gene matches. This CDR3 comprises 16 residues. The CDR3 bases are TGTGCCAGCAGCCCCTTGGGACTAGCGGGAGTGCACGAGCAGTACTTC. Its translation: CASSPLGLAGVHEQYF.

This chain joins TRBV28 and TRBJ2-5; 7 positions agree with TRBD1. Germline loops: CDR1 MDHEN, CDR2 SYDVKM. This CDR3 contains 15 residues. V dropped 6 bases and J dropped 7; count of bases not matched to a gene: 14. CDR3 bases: TGTGCCAGCAGGGAGAGCCTGGGACAGTTGGCGACCCAGTACTTC. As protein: CASRESLGQLATQYF. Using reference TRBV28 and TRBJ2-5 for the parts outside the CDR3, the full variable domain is DVKVTQSSRYLVKRTGEKVFLECVQDMDHENMFWYRQDPGLGLRLIYFSYDVKMKEKGDIPEGYSVSREKKERFSLILESASTNQTSMYLCASRESLGQLATQYFGPGTRLLVL.

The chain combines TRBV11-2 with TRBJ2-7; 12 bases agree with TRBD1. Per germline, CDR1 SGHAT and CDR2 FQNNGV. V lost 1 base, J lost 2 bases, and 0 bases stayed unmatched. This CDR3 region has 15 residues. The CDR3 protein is CASSLGDRGPYEQYF. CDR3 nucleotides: TGTGCCAGCAGCTTAGGGGACAGGGGGCCCTACGAGCAGTACTTC.

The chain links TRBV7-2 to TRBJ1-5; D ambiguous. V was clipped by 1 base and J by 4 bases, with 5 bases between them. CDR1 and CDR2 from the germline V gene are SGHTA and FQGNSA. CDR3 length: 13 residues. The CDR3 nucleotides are TGTGCCAGCAGCTTAGTTGAGAATCAGCCCCAGCATTTT. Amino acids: CASSLVENQPQHF.

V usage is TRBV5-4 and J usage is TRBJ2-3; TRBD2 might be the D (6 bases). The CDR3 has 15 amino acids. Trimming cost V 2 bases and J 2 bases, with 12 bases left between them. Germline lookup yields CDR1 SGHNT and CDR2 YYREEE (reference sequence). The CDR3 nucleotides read TGTGCCAGCAGCTTCAGGGACTTACTCACAGATACGCAGTATTTT. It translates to CASSFRDLLTDTQYF.

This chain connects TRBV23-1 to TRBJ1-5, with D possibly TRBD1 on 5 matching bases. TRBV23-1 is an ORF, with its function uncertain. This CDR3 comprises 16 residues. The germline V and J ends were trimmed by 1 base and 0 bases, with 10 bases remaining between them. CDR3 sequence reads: CASSQYTGYSNQPQHF. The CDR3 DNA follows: TGCGCCAGCAGTCAATATACAGGCTATAGCAATCAGCCCCAGCATTTT.

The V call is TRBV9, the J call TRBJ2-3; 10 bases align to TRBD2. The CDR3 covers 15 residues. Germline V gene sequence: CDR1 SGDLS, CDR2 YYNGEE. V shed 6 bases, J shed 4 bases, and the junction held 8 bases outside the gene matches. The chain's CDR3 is CASNRLAGAADTQYF. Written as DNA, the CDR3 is TGTGCCAGCAATCGACTAGCGGGCGCCGCAGATACGCAGTATTTT.

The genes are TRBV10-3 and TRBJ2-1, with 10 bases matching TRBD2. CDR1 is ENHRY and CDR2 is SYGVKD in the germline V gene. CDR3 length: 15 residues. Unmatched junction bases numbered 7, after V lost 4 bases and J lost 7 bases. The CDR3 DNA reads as TGTGCCATCAGTGGAGAGCGGGAGGGCCAAAATGAGCAGTTCTTC. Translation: CAISGEREGQNEQFF.

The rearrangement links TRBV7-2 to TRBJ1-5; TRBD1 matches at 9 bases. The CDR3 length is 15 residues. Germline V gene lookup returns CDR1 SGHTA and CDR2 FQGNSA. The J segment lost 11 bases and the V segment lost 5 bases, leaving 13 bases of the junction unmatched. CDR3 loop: CASSREGQGLRAQHF. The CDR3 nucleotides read TGTGCCAGCAGCCGGGAGGGACAGGGCCTGAGAGCCCAGCATTTT.

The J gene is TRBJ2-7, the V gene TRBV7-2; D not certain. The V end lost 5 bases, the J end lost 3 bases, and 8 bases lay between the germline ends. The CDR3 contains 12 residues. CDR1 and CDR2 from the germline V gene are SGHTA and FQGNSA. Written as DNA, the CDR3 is TGTGCCAGCAGCGCAGATTACTACGAGCAGTACTTC. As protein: CASSADYYEQYF.

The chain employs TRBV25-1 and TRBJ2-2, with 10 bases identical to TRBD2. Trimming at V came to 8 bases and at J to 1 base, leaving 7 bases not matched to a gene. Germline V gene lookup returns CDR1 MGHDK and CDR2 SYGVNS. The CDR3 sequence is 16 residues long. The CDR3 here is CASLAGGDGNTGELFF. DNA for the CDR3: TGTGCCAGCTTAGCGGGAGGAGACGGGAACACCGGGGAGCTGTTTTTT.